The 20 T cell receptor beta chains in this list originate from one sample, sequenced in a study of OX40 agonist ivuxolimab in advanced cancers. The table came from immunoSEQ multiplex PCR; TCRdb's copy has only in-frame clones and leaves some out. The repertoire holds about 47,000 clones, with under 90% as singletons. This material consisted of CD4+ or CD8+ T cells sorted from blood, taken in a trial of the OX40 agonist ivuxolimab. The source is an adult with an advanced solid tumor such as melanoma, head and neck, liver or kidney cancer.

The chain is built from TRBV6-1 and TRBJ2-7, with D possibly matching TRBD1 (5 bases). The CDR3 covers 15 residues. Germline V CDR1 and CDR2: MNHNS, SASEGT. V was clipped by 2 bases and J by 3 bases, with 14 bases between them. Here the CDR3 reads CASSENGDSFYEQYV. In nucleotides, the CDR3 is TGTGCCAGCAGTGAAAACGGTGACAGTTTCTACGAGCAGTACGTC.

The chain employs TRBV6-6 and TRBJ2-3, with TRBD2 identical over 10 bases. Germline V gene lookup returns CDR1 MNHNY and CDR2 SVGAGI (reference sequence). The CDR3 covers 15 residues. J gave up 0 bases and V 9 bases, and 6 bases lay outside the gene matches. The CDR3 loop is CASSLLAGSTDTQYF. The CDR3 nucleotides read TGTGCCAGTTCCCTACTAGCGGGGAGCACAGATACGCAGTATTTT.

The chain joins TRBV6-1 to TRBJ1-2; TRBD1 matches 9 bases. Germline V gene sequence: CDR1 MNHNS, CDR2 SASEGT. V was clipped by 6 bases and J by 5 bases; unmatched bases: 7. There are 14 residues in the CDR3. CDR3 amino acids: CASSPSGTGYGYTF. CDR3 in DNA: TGTGCCAGCAGCCCCTCCGGGACAGGGTATGGCTACACCTTC.

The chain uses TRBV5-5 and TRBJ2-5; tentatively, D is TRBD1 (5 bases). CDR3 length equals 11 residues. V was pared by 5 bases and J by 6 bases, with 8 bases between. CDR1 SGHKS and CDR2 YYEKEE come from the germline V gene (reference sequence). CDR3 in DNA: TGTGCCAGCAGTTCAGGGAAGACCCAGTACTTC. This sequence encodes CASSSGKTQYF.

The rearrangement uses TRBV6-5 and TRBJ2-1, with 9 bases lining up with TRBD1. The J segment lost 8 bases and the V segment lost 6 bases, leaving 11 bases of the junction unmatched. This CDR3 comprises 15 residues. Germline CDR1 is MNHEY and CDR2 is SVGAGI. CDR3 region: CASSLGQGVGDEQFF. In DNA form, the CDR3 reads TGTGCCAGCAGCTTGGGACAGGGAGTAGGTGATGAGCAGTTCTTC.

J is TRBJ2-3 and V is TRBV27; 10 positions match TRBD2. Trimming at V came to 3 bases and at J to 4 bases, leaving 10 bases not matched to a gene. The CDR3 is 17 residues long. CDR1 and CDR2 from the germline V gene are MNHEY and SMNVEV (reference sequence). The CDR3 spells CASSFLQREGPSDTQYF. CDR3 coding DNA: TGTGCCAGCAGTTTTCTACAGCGGGAGGGCCCATCAGATACGCAGTATTTT.

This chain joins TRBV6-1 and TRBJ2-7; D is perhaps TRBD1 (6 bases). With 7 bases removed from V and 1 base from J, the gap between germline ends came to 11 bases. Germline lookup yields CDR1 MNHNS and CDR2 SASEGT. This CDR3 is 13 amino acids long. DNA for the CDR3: TGTGCCAGCAAGACAGGTTTATCCTACGAGCAGTACGTC. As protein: CASKTGLSYEQYV.

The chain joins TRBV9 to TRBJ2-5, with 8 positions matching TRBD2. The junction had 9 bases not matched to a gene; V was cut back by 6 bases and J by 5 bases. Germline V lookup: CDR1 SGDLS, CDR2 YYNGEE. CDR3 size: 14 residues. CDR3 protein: CASKLADGAETQYF. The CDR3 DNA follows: TGTGCCAGCAAACTAGCGGATGGGGCTGAGACCCAGTACTTC.

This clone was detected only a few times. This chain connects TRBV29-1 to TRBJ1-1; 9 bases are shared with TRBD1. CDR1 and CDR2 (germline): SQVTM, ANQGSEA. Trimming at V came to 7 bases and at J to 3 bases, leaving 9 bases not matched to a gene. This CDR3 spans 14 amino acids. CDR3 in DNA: TGCAGCGCGGGACAGGGCAACTCTTACACTGAAGCTTTCTTT. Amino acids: CSAGQGNSYTEAFF.

CDR3 coding DNA: TGTGCCAGCAGCGTAGTGGGACCGGCGGGGATTACAGATACGCAGTATTTT. It translates to CASSVVGPAGITDTQYF. V is TRBV9 and J is TRBJ2-3, with D possibly matching TRBD2 (6 bases). The CDR3 runs 17 residues. Trimming left V 0 bases short and J 3 bases short, with 17 bases between. Germline CDR1 is SGDLS and CDR2 is YYNGEE.

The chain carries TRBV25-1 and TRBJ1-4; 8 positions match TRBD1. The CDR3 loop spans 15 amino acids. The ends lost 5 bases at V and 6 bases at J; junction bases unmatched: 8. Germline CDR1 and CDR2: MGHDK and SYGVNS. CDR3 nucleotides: TGTGCCAGCAGTTTCGGACAGGGCATGGATGAAAAACTGTTTTTT. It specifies CASSFGQGMDEKLFF.

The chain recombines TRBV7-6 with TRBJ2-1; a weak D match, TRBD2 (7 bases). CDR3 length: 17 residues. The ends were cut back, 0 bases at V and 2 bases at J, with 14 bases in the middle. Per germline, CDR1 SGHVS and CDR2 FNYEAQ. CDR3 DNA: TGTGCCAGCAGCTTAGCGCTGGGGGGGGGCACCTACAATGAGCAGTTCTTC. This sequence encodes CASSLALGGGTYNEQFF.

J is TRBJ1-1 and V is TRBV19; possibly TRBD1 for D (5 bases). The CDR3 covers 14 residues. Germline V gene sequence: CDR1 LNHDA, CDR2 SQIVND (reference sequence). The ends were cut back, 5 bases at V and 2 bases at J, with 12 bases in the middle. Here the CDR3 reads CASSPDSLNTEAFF. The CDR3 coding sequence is TGTGCCAGTAGTCCTGACAGTCTCAACACTGAAGCTTTCTTT.

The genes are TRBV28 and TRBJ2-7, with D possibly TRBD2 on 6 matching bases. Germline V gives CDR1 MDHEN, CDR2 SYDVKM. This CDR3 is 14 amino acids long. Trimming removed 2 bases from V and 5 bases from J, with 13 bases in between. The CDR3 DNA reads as TGTGCCAGCAGTTTAAGGGGCGGGAACGACGAGCAGTACTTC. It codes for CASSLRGGNDEQYF.

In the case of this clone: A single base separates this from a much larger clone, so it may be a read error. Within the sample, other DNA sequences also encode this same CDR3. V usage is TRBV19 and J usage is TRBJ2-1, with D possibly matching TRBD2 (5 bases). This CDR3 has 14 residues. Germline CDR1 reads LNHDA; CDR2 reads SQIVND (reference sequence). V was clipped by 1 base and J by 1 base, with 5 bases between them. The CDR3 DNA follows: TGTGCCAGTAGTATAGCGGGGTCCTACAATGAGCAGTTCTTC. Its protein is CASSIAGSYNEQFF. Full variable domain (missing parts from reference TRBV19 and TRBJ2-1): DGGITQSPKYLFRKEGQNVTLSCEQNLNHDAMYWYRQDPGQGLRLIYYSQIVNDFQKGDIAEGYSVSREKKESFPLTVTSAQKNPTAFYLCASSIAGSYNEQFFGPGTRLTVL.

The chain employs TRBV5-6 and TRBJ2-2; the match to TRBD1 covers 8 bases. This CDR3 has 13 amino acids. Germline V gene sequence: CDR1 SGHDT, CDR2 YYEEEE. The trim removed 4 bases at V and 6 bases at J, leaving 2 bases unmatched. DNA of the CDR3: TGTGCCAGCAGCCTACAGGGGGCCGGGGAGCTGTTTTTT. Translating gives CASSLQGAGELFF.

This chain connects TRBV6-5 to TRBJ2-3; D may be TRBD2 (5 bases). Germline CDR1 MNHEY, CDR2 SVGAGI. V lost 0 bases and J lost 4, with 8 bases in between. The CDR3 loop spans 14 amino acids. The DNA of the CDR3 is TGTGCCAGCAGTTACTCCCAGGAGGCAGATACGCAGTATTTT. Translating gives CASSYSQEADTQYF.

CDR3 bases: TGTGCCTGGATACTGACTCCCGGAGCTTTCTTT. Translated: CAWILTPGAFF. The chain employs TRBV30 and TRBJ1-1; D is ambiguous. V was clipped by 4 bases and J by 10 bases, with 13 bases between them. The CDR3 consists of 11 residues. CDR1 is GTSNPN, CDR2 SVGIG, per germline (reference sequence).

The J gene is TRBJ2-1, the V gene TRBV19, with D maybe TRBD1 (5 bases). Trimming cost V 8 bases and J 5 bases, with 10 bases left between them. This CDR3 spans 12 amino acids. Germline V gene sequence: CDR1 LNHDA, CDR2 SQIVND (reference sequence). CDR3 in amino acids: CASSGFNNEQFF. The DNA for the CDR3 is TGTGCCAGTTCAGGGTTCAACAATGAGCAGTTCTTC.

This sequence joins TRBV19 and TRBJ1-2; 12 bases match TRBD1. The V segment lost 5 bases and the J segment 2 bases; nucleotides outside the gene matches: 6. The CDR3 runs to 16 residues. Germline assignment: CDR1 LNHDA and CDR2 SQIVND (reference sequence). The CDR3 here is CASSSAGTGGNYGYTF. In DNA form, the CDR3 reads TGTGCCAGTAGTTCGGCCGGGACAGGGGGCAACTATGGCTACACCTTC.